Below, 16 T cell receptor beta chains from the same sample are listed, as sequenced in a study of CD8 T cells in ankylosing spondylitis. Their target antigens are unknown. Study-level results: There was a TCR beta motif, made of several highly homologous variants, that appeared characteristic of ankylosing spondylitis blood.

TCRdb called the 5' RACE reads again in MiXCR, with one record for every CDR3 protein. The sample includes roughly 700,000 distinct CDR3 sequences, 15% to 20% of them seen just once. Sequencing used blood, either unsorted or a sorted T cell fraction (not recorded which). Every receptor here comes from a male donor with ankylosing spondylitis.

This clonotype was counted a few times. The chain is built from TRBV5-1 and TRBJ2-7, with a possible D match to TRBD2 (6 bases). The germline V and J ends were trimmed by 2 bases and 2 bases, with 11 bases remaining between them. This CDR3 is built from 14 residues. Germline V gives CDR1 SGHRS, CDR2 YFSETQ. CDR3 coding DNA: TGCGCCAGCAGCTTCGGGACTGACACCTACGAGCAGTACTTC. Its protein product is CASSFGTDTYEQYF. The complete variable domain, with remaining parts taken from reference TRBV5-1 and TRBJ2-7, reads KAGVTQTPRYLIKTRGQQVTLSCSPISGHRSVSWYQQTPGQGLQFLFEYFSETQRNKGNFPGRFSGRQFSNSRSEMNVSTLELGDSALYLCASSFGTDTYEQYFGPGTRLTVT.

This chain connects TRBV12-3 or TRBV12-4 to TRBJ2-1; D could derive from TRBD1 or TRBD2 (5 bases each). CDR3 size: 16 residues. With 7 bases removed from V and 9 bases from J, the gap between germline ends came to 25 bases. CDR3 protein: CASTSTGTGGRVEQFF. The CDR3 bases are TGTGCCAGCACCTCTACCGGGACCGGTGGTCGTGTTGAGCAGTTCTTC.

V is TRBV12-3 or TRBV12-4 and J is TRBJ1-4; tentatively, D is TRBD1 (6 bases). The ends were cut back, 5 bases at V and 7 bases at J, with 14 bases in the middle. This CDR3 comprises 14 residues. In DNA form, the CDR3 reads TGTGCCAGCAGTCCAGGGGTTACGGGTGAAAAACTGTTTTTT. Protein sequence: CASSPGVTGEKLFF.

The V gene is TRBV11-2, the J gene TRBJ2-5, with 7 bases identical to TRBD2. Germline V gene lookup returns CDR1 SGHAT and CDR2 FQNNGV. The CDR3 consists of 16 residues. J lost 5 bases, V lost 4 bases, and 13 bases had no gene match. The CDR3 DNA reads TGTGCCAGCAGCTCCCTGCCCGGGGAGGGATGGGAGACCCAGTACTTC. It encodes CASSSLPGEGWETQYF.

This clonotype was seen more than once but under ten times. The chain is built from TRBV29-1 and TRBJ2-1; D gene uncertain. Germline V gene sequence: CDR1 SQVTM, CDR2 ANQGSEA. V was pared by 7 bases and J by 0 bases, with 13 bases between. There are 14 residues in the CDR3. CDR3 nucleotides: TGCAGCGCACCGATGCTTAGCTCCTACAATGAGCAGTTCTTC. Amino acid sequence: CSAPMLSSYNEQFF.

CDR3 nucleotides: TGCAGTGCTAGTGGGACCGCGAGGGTAGGGACCTATGGCTACACCTTC. The encoded protein is CSASGTARVGTYGYTF. This rearrangement joins TRBV20-1 to TRBJ1-2; D is perhaps TRBD1 (5 bases). The CDR3 is 16 amino acids. Germline values: CDR1 DFQATT, CDR2 SNEGSKA (reference sequence). Trimming pared 3 bases from V and 4 bases from J, leaving 21 bases between.

This clonotype was detected only a few times. The V call is TRBV7-3, the J call TRBJ2-1; D is uncertain. CDR3 length equals 15 residues. V lost 2 bases and J lost 7, with 15 bases in between. The germline CDR1 and CDR2 sequences are SGHTA and FQGTGA. The CDR3 nucleotides read TGTGCCAGCAGCTTATTCCCCCGGGCCTTGAATGAGCAGTTCTTC. This sequence encodes CASSLFPRALNEQFF. Supplemented by reference TRBV7-3 and TRBJ2-1, the full variable domain reads GAGVSQTPSNKVTEKGKYVELRCDPISGHTALYWYRQSLGQGPEFLIYFQGTGAADDSGLPNDRFFAVRPEGSVSTLKIQRTERGDSAVYLCASSLFPRALNEQFFGPGTRLTVL.

This clonotype has a handful of counts. The V and J genes are TRBV7-7 and TRBJ2-3; D may correspond to TRBD1 or TRBD2 (6 bases each). Trimming cost V 3 bases and J 2 bases, with 9 bases left between them. This CDR3 has 14 amino acids. Germline-derived CDR1 and CDR2 are SSHAT and FNYEAQ (reference sequence). CDR3 nucleotide sequence: TGTGCCAGCAGCTTCGGGGGCCCCACAGATACGCAGTATTTT. Its protein is CASSFGGPTDTQYF.

This clonotype was detected only a few times. The chain couples TRBV9 to TRBJ1-2, with a weak D call TRBD1 (6 bases). This CDR3 is built from 14 residues. Trimming shortened V by 3 bases and J by 4 bases, and 13 bases separated the two germline ends. In germline, CDR1 is SGDLS, CDR2 YYNGEE. The chain's CDR3 is CASSATGYGYGYTF. DNA for the CDR3: TGTGCCAGCAGCGCCACAGGGTACGGCTATGGCTACACCTTC.

In DNA form, the CDR3 reads TGCGCCAGCAGCTTGTGGGGGACAGGGGGAAATGGAGAGACCCAGTACTTC. Amino acids: CASSLWGTGGNGETQYF. The gene calls are TRBV5-1 and TRBJ2-5; 11 bases are shared with TRBD1. CDR1 is SGHRS, CDR2 YFSETQ, per germline. Trimming at V came to 1 base and at J to 4 bases, leaving 9 bases not matched to a gene. This CDR3 comprises 17 residues.

This clonotype has only a few counts. This chain joins TRBV6-1 and TRBJ2-4; 9 bases agree with TRBD1. The germline V gene encodes CDR1 MNHNS and CDR2 SASEGT. After removal of 6 bases from V and 3 bases from J, the junction contained 3 bases not matched to a gene. The length of the CDR3 is 14 residues. The CDR3 here is CASRAGQGKNIQYF. CDR3 nucleotide sequence: TGTGCCAGCAGAGCGGGACAGGGCAAAAACATTCAGTACTTC.

This clonotype was observed a handful of times. The V and J genes are TRBV20-1 and TRBJ2-3; 14 nucleotides align to TRBD2. CDR1 is DFQATT and CDR2 is SNEGSKA in the germline V gene (reference sequence). The length of the CDR3 is 18 residues. Losses at the gene ends were 6 bases for V and 2 bases for J; bases not matched to a gene: 13. The CDR3 DNA follows: TGCAGTGCCGGAGCGACTAGCGGGGGGGTCGCGCTCACAGATACGCAGTATTTT. Translating gives CSAGATSGGVALTDTQYF.

V is TRBV7-9 and J is TRBJ2-3, with TRBD2 identical over 7 bases. This CDR3 region has 15 residues. V gave up 3 bases and J gave up 3 bases; unmatched junction bases: 6. CDR1 and CDR2 from the germline V gene are SEHNR and FQNEAQ (reference sequence). The CDR3, as DNA: TGTGCCAGCAGCTTGGGCCAGCGGGGAACAGATACGCAGTATTTT. Its translation: CASSLGQRGTDTQYF. Full variable domain (rest looked up from reference TRBV7-9 and TRBJ2-3): DTGVSQNPRHKITKRGQNVTFRCDPISEHNRLYWYRQTLGQGPEFLTYFQNEAQLEKSRLLSDRFSAERPKGSFSTLEIQRTEQGDSAMYLCASSLGQRGTDTQYFGPGTRLTVL.

The rearrangement links TRBV3-1 to TRBJ2-7; 8 positions agree with TRBD2. Germline CDR1 reads LGHDT; CDR2 reads YNNKEL (reference sequence). With 1 base clipped from V and 3 bases from J, the junction kept 2 bases outside the gene matches. The CDR3 loop spans 14 amino acids. In DNA form, the CDR3 reads TGTGCCAGCAGCCAAGGCGGGGGGCACTACGAGCAGTACTTC. Translating gives CASSQGGGHYEQYF.

The chain uses TRBV11-2 and TRBJ1-1, with D unresolved. This CDR3 is 15 amino acids long. Trimming removed 3 bases at V and 0 bases at J, with 11 bases between. The germline V gene encodes CDR1 SGHAT and CDR2 FQNNGV. CDR3 DNA: TGTGCCAGCAGCTTTTTGGGCAGTCTGAACACTGAAGCTTTCTTT. Translation gives CASSFLGSLNTEAFF.

This clonotype was counted a few times. V gene TRBV6-5 combines with J gene TRBJ1-1; TRBD1 is a possible D gene (6 bases). Germline V gene data show CDR1 as MNHEY and CDR2 as SVGAGI. The CDR3 loop spans 14 amino acids. V lost 4 bases and J 4 bases, leaving 13 bases between the germline ends. The CDR3 nucleotides are TGTGCCAGCAGTTCCTTGGGAGGGGGCACTGAAGCTTTCTTT. Residues: CASSSLGGGTEAFF.